This is a list of T cell receptor beta chains from one sample in a study of blood T cell repertoires in COVID-19. Assay: immunoSEQ multiplex PCR; the TCRdb copy retains only in-frame clones and omits some. The sample yields about 220,000 clones, almost 85% seen once. The sample comprised peripheral blood. Receptors were obtained from a woman in her seventies with COVID-19, enrolled during active disease. CDR3s include the opening cysteine and the closing phenylalanine or tryptophan. The D gene is left open where the match is weak. Size tells how often a clone was seen (once, few, many) or the class of an expanded clone, and some rows leave it out.

j_gene: TRBJ2-1
d_gene: NA
v_gene: TRBV4-2
abundance: NA
CDR3nt: TGTGCCAGCAGCCAAGATGGGCGGGTCCACGTCTACAATGAGCAGTTCTTC
CDR3aa: CASSQDGRVHVYNEQFF

j_gene: TRBJ1-6
d_gene: NA
v_gene: TRBV19
abundance: NA
CDR3nt: TGTGCCAGTAGTATAACAGATCCAAACTCCTATAATTCACCCCTCCACTTT
CDR3aa: CASSITDPNSYNSPLHF

j_gene: TRBJ1-6
d_gene: NA
v_gene: TRBV5-4
abundance: NA
CDR3nt: TGTGCCAGCAGCTCGGACAGCCTCTATAATTCACCCCTCCACTTT
CDR3aa: CASSSDSLYNSPLHF

j_gene: TRBJ1-5
d_gene: TRBD1
v_gene: TRBV18
abundance: NA
CDR3nt: TGTGCCAGCTCATCAGGGGGCAACAATCAGCCCCAGCATTTT
CDR3aa: CASSSGGNNQPQHF

j_gene: TRBJ2-1
d_gene: NA
v_gene: TRBV5-1
abundance: NA
CDR3nt: TGCGCCAGCCGCACCCCAGGGGCCTACAATGAGCAGTTCTTC
CDR3aa: CASRTPGAYNEQFF

j_gene: TRBJ2-2
d_gene: NA
v_gene: TRBV24-1
abundance: NA
CDR3nt: TGTGCCACCAGTGATTCTCGGAGATTTACCGGGGAGCTGTTTTTT
CDR3aa: CATSDSRRFTGELFF

j_gene: TRBJ1-2
d_gene: NA
v_gene: TRBV27
abundance: NA
CDR3nt: TGTGCCAGCAGCCTCTTAGGGGGACACTATGGCTACACCTTC
CDR3aa: CASSLLGGHYGYTF

j_gene: TRBJ1-6
d_gene: TRBD1
v_gene: TRBV6-1
abundance: NA
CDR3nt: TGTGCCAGCAGTGGCCTGGGACAGCCAGGACGGGGTTCACCCCTCCACTTT
CDR3aa: CASSGLGQPGRGSPLHF

j_gene: TRBJ1-1
d_gene: TRBD1
v_gene: TRBV5-1
abundance: NA
CDR3nt: TGCGCCAGCAGCCCAACGGGACAGGGGAGCGCTGAAGCTTTCTTT
CDR3aa: CASSPTGQGSAEAFF

j_gene: TRBJ2-2
d_gene: NA
v_gene: TRBV9
abundance: NA
CDR3nt: TGTGCCAGCAGCGTGCCGACAGGGAACACCGGGGAGCTGTTTTTT
CDR3aa: CASSVPTGNTGELFF

j_gene: TRBJ1-5
d_gene: TRBD1
v_gene: TRBV29-1
abundance: NA
CDR3nt: TGCAGCGTTGCGACAGGGGGCCTCTCTCAGCCCCAGCATTTT
CDR3aa: CSVATGGLSQPQHF

j_gene: TRBJ2-5
d_gene: NA
v_gene: TRBV24-1
abundance: NA
CDR3nt: TGTGCCACCAGTGATGGGACTTCTTATCGAGAGACCCAGTACTTC
CDR3aa: CATSDGTSYRETQYF

j_gene: TRBJ1-1
d_gene: TRBD1
v_gene: TRBV3-1/TRBV3-2
abundance: once
CDR3nt: TGTGCCAGCAGCCCCGACAGGGACACTGAAGCTTTCTTT
CDR3aa: CASSPDRDTEAFF

j_gene: TRBJ1-1
d_gene: NA
v_gene: TRBV7-2
abundance: NA
CDR3nt: TGTGCCAGCAGCTTAGACCCAGGGCTGTTTGCTGAAGCTTTCTTT
CDR3aa: CASSLDPGLFAEAFF

j_gene: TRBJ2-1
d_gene: TRBD2
v_gene: TRBV5-1
abundance: NA
CDR3nt: TGCGCCAGCAGGGGACTAGCGGACGATTACAATGAGCAGTTCTTC
CDR3aa: CASRGLADDYNEQFF